The clone carrying this TCR beta chain was observed at least ten times. Its antigen remains unidentified. The time point: persistent/refractory GD, antithyroid drugs over 5 years with positive TRAb. Scientists built the TCR library using RNA that was extracted from PBMCs. This record belongs to a study of regulatory T cells in long-lasting Graves disease. Study observations and caveats: Accuracy was possibly reduced by small sample size. The study found lower TCR diversity in persistent Graves' patients than in newly diagnosed ones. Persistent patients had a count of shared public clonotypes (around 2,700) that exceeded that of new patients (around 960).

The authors built TCR beta libraries using iRepertoire HTBI primers and Arm-PCR of CDR3 regions. TCRdb passed the multiplex PCR reads through MiXCR, listing each CDR3 protein once. The sample lists a few hundred thousand distinct CDR3 sequences, 20% to 30% occurring once. This sequence was found in a female donor with Graves disease. The sample here was peripheral blood mononuclear cells (PBMCs), taken when the disease was refractory, from a patient treated with antithyroid drugs.

CDR3: CSARRTSGMLETQYF. CDR3 coding DNA: TGCAGTGCTAGACGGACTAGCGGAATGTTAGAGACCCAGTACTTC. The J gene is TRBJ2-5, the V gene TRBV20-1; TRBD2 matches at 10 bases. The CDR3 extends over 15 amino acids. Trimming removed 2 bases from V and 4 bases from J; junction bases left unmatched: 7. From germline, CDR1 is DFQATT and CDR2 SNEGSKA (reference sequence).